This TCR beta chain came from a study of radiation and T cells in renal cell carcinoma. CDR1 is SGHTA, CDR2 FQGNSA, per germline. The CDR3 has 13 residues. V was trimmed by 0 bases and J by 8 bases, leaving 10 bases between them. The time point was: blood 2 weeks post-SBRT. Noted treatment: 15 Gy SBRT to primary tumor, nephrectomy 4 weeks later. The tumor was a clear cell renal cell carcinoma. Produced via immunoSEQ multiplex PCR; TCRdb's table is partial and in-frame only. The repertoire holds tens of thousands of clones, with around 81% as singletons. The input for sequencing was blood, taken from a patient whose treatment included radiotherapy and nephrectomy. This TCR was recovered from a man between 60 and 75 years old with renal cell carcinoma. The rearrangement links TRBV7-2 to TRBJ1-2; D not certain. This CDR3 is CASSLAGHQGYTF. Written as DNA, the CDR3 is TGTGCCAGCAGCTTAGCCGGCCACCAAGGCTACACCTTC.